The clone carrying this T cell receptor beta chain has a handful of counts. Antigen specificity is unknown. This record comes from a study of T cell repertoires in cytomegalovirus infection. Study as a whole: CMV infection plus the matching HLA type was flagged by public TCR beta signatures.

Findings and limits, study-wide: Within the response measured ex vivo, HLA-C-restricted CMV-specific TCR beta clonotypes were dominant. Accumulated public TCR beta family frequency recognized individuals carrying CMV together with the relevant HLA.

One entry per CDR3 protein results from TCRdb running MiXCR on the reads. The sample yields around 550,000 distinct CDR3 sequences, around 27% seen once. Sequenced input: PBMCs. This TCR was sampled from a human donor in good health (CMV status not recorded). Some clones in this sample may be carry-over from other donors' samples.

The DNA of the CDR3 is TGTGCCAGCAGCCTGACAGGGTTTAGTCAGCCCCAGCATTTT. It specifies CASSLTGFSQPQHF. The rearrangement joins TRBV2 to TRBJ1-5; 7 bases align to TRBD1. This CDR3 spans 14 amino acids. The germline CDR1 and CDR2 sequences are SNHLY and FYNNEI. The V and J ends lost 6 bases and 6 bases, in that order; junction bases with no gene match: 8. Looking up the rest from reference TRBV2 and TRBJ1-5 gives the full variable domain: EPEVTQTPSHQVTQMGQEVILRCVPISNHLYFYWYRQILGQKVEFLVSFYNNEISEKSEIFDDQFSVERPDGSNFTLKIRSTKLEDSAMYFCASSLTGFSQPQHFGDGTRLSIL.